One sample yielded the 23 T cell receptor beta chains listed below, sequenced in a study of blood T cell repertoires in COVID-19. The assay was immunoSEQ multiplex PCR, and TCRdb's table has in-frame clones only and misses some. The sample lists 90,000 to 120,000 clones; roughly 92% were seen once. The sample comprised peripheral blood. The receptors originated from a man between 65 and 80 years old with acute or convalescent COVID-19.

This sequence joins TRBV30 and TRBJ1-6, with D possibly TRBD1 on 6 matching bases. The CDR3 has 13 amino acids. Trimming cost V 3 bases and J 9 bases, with 12 bases left between them. The germline V gene encodes CDR1 GTSNPN and CDR2 SVGIG (reference sequence). The CDR3 coding sequence is TGTGCCTGGAGCGAAGGGGGGGTTTCACCCCTCCACTTT. It specifies CAWSEGGVSPLHF.

The rearrangement links TRBV5-4 to TRBJ1-2; tentative D call: TRBD1 (5 bases). Per the germline V gene, CDR1 is SGHNT and CDR2 is YYREEE (reference sequence). This CDR3 has 13 amino acids. V was cut by 0 bases and J by 4 bases, with 7 bases left in between. CDR3 residues: CASSLEGSYGYTF. The CDR3 DNA sequence: TGTGCCAGCAGCTTGGAGGGGTCCTATGGCTACACCTTC.

The chain has TRBV2 and TRBJ1-5; TRBD1 matches at 7 bases. V gave up 7 bases and J gave up 7 bases; unmatched junction bases: 10. The CDR3 has 14 amino acids. Germline V gene data show CDR1 as SNHLY and CDR2 as FYNNEI. CDR3 residues: CASTQDRVSQPQHF. DNA for the CDR3: TGTGCCAGCACCCAAGACAGGGTAAGCCAGCCCCAGCATTTT.

This clone was observed a handful of times. The rearrangement joins TRBV30 to TRBJ2-7, with D perhaps matching TRBD1 (6 bases). The germline gives CDR1 GTSNPN, CDR2 SVGIG (reference sequence). The CDR3 loop spans 12 amino acids. V was shortened by 1 base and J by 5 bases, with 9 bases between the two germline ends. Here the CDR3 reads CAWSGGQNEQYF. CDR3 bases: TGTGCCTGGAGTGGAGGACAGAACGAGCAGTACTTC.

This sequence joins TRBV24-1 and TRBJ2-6, with a possible D match to TRBD1 (5 bases). There are 15 residues in the CDR3. The germline gives CDR1 KGHDR, CDR2 SFDVKD. V lost 9 bases and J 2 bases, leaving 13 bases between the germline ends. The CDR3 DNA is TGTGCCACCGCCTCAGGGTCTGCTGGGGCCAACGTCCTGACTTTC. It codes for CATASGSAGANVLTF.

The chain links TRBV5-4 to TRBJ1-6; TRBD1 agrees at 7 bases. The germline V gene has CDR1 SGHNT and CDR2 YYREEE (reference sequence). V was pared by 5 bases and J by 6 bases, with 5 bases of the junction left unmatched. The CDR3 consists of 14 residues. The CDR3 nucleotides are TGTGCCAGCAGTTGGGACAGACTTAATTCACCCCTCCACTTT. Its protein product is CASSWDRLNSPLHF.

In nucleotides, the CDR3 is TGTGCCAGCATCCCGTCGTCTACAGGGGTGGAGGGCTACACCTTC. Amino acids: CASIPSSTGVEGYTF. The V and J genes are TRBV6-5 and TRBJ1-2, with 7 positions matching TRBD1. Trimming cost V 7 bases and J 8 bases; bases outside gene matches: 16. This CDR3 is built from 15 residues. CDR1 MNHEY and CDR2 SVGAGI come from the germline V gene.

This chain connects TRBV3-1 (or the pseudogene TRBV3-2) to TRBJ2-1, with 13 bases aligning to TRBD2. Germline V CDR1 and CDR2: LGHDT, YNNKEL (reference sequence). This CDR3 contains 17 residues. Germline trimming cut 3 bases from V and 3 bases from J; bases unmatched to any gene: 5. CDR3 sequence reads: CASSQGGTSGDYNEQFF. The CDR3 DNA reads as TGTGCCAGCAGCCAGGGGGGGACTAGCGGGGACTACAATGAGCAGTTCTTC.

V usage is TRBV3-1 (or the pseudogene TRBV3-2) and J usage is TRBJ2-3, with TRBD2 matching 12 bases. Germline V lookup: CDR1 LGHDT, CDR2 YNNKEL (reference sequence). CDR3 length: 15 amino acids. With 6 bases clipped from V and 6 bases from J, the junction kept 7 bases outside the gene matches. In DNA, the CDR3 is TGTGCCAGCAGTCAGACTAGCGGGGGATGGGATACGCAGTATTTT. The encoded protein is CASSQTSGGWDTQYF.

The chain carries TRBV6-5 and TRBJ2-1; tentative D call: TRBD2 (6 bases). The CDR3 length is 13 residues. The germline CDR1 and CDR2 sequences are MNHEY and SVGAGI. Trimming left V 7 bases short and J 5 bases short, with 12 bases between. The CDR3 sequence: CASTRGSNNEQFF. The CDR3 DNA reads as TGTGCCAGCACCCGGGGGTCAAACAATGAGCAGTTCTTC.

The chain recombines TRBV15 with TRBJ2-1; 16 bases are a match to TRBD2. This CDR3 comprises 18 residues. V was pared by 0 bases and J by 7 bases, with 6 bases of the junction left unmatched. CDR1 LNHNV and CDR2 YYDKDF come from the germline V gene (reference sequence). The CDR3 DNA is TGTGCCACCAGCAGAGATCCGGGACTAGCGGGAGGGCGGAATGAGCAGTTCTTC. Its translation: CATSRDPGLAGGRNEQFF.

In DNA, the CDR3 is TGTGCCAGCAGCTTCGGACTGTACACAGATACGCAGTATTTT. This encodes CASSFGLYTDTQYF. The chain employs TRBV5-4 and TRBJ2-3, with D maybe TRBD2 (5 bases). Germline CDR1 is SGHNT and CDR2 is YYREEE (reference sequence). The CDR3 has 14 amino acids. V lost 2 bases to trimming and J lost 2 bases, with 9 bases between them.

The rearrangement uses TRBV19 and TRBJ1-3, with 7 bases fitting TRBD1. CDR3 length equals 17 residues. V lost 4 bases and J lost 0; bases outside the gene matches: 9. The V gene's germline CDR1 is LNHDA and CDR2 SQIVND (reference sequence). In DNA, the CDR3 is TGTGCCAGTAGTAGGGCCCCGGGACAGAGCTCTGGAAACACCATATATTTT. Protein sequence: CASSRAPGQSSGNTIYF.

This chain uses TRBV18 with TRBJ1-5; 8 nucleotides line up with TRBD1. The junction had 4 bases not matched to a gene; V was cut back by 2 bases and J by 7 bases. The CDR3 is 14 residues long. Germline assignment: CDR1 KGHSH and CDR2 LQKENI. The CDR3 nucleotides are TGTGCCAGCTCACCAGAGACAGGGGCCCAGCCCCAGCATTTT. It is translated as CASSPETGAQPQHF. The complete variable domain, with remaining parts taken from reference TRBV18 and TRBJ1-5, reads NAGVMQNPRHLVRRRGQEARLRCSPMKGHSHVYWYRQLPEEGLKFMVYLQKENIIDESGMPKERFSAEFPKEGPSILRIQQVVRGDSAAYFCASSPETGAQPQHFGDGTRLSIL.

The chain combines TRBV2 with TRBJ1-5, with TRBD1 matching over 7 bases. Trimming at V came to 4 bases and at J to 10 bases, leaving 10 bases not matched to a gene. The CDR3 runs 14 residues. CDR1 SNHLY and CDR2 FYNNEI come from the germline V gene. The CDR3 bases are TGTGCCAGCAGTGGGGAAAGGGGGCAATACCCCCAGCATTTT. Its protein is CASSGERGQYPQHF.

V is TRBV15 and J is TRBJ2-1, with 12 bases aligning to TRBD2. The ends lost 1 base at V and 7 bases at J; junction bases unmatched: 14. This CDR3 spans 19 amino acids. Germline V gene sequence: CDR1 LNHNV, CDR2 YYDKDF (reference sequence). CDR3 DNA: TGTGCCACCAGCAGAGTACAGGGGGCCCTAGCGGGAGGGCCAAATGAGCAGTTCTTC. Encoded protein: CATSRVQGALAGGPNEQFF. Using reference TRBV15 and TRBJ2-1 for the parts outside the CDR3, the full variable domain is DAMVIQNPRYQVTQFGKPVTLSCSQTLNHNVMYWYQQKSSQAPKLLFHYYDKDFNNEADTPDNFQSRRPNTSFCFLDIRSPGLGDTAMYLCATSRVQGALAGGPNEQFFGPGTRLTVL.

A few counts support this clone. The genes are TRBV6-1 and TRBJ1-2; 9 bases map to TRBD1. The V segment lost 4 bases and the J segment 2 bases; nucleotides outside the gene matches: 8. This CDR3 is 16 amino acids long. Germline V CDR1 and CDR2: MNHNS, SASEGT. CDR3 sequence: CASSGTGTGRNYGYTF. DNA for the CDR3: TGTGCCAGCAGTGGAACCGGGACAGGGAGAAACTATGGCTACACCTTC.

The gene calls are TRBV5-1 and TRBJ1-5; D is uncertain. Per germline, CDR1 SGHRS and CDR2 YFSETQ. Trimming removed 1 base at V and 1 base at J, with 3 bases between. This CDR3 is built from 13 residues. CDR3 bases: TGCGCCAGCAGCTTGTCGAGCAATCAGCCCCAGCATTTT. Residues: CASSLSSNQPQHF.

This chain joins TRBV5-1 and TRBJ1-1; 7 bases are a match to TRBD1. This CDR3 region has 16 residues. Germline CDR1 is SGHRS and CDR2 is YFSETQ. The V segment lost 0 bases and the J segment 2 bases; nucleotides outside the gene matches: 7. CDR3 in amino acids: CASSLETGIPNTEAFF. The CDR3 DNA reads TGCGCCAGCAGCTTGGAGACAGGGATCCCAAACACTGAAGCTTTCTTT.

The CDR3 coding sequence is TGTGCCACCAGGAAGTACCCCGGGGCTGAAGCTTTCTTT. This gives the protein CATRKYPGAEAFF. This chain links TRBV24-1 with TRBJ1-1, with no clear D. This CDR3 has 13 amino acids. The germline V gene encodes CDR1 KGHDR and CDR2 SFDVKD. Trimming removed 7 bases from V and 6 bases from J, with 14 bases in between.

CDR3 residues: CASSLAGGTYEQYF. DNA for the CDR3: TGTGCCAGCAGCTTAGCTGGGGGGACCTACGAGCAGTACTTC. This sequence joins TRBV11-2 and TRBJ2-7; tentatively, D is TRBD2 (6 bases). This CDR3 region has 14 residues. Germline V CDR1 and CDR2: SGHAT, FQNNGV. V was pared by 1 base and J by 2 bases, with 9 bases between.

This chain joins TRBV11-3 and TRBJ1-4; D gene ambiguous. The CDR3 is made up of 14 amino acids. Deletions cut 1 base from V and 8 bases from J, with 11 bases between. Germline V CDR1 and CDR2: SGHNT, YENEEA. CDR3 residues: CASSLAGVGEKLFF. Written as DNA, the CDR3 is TGTGCCAGCAGCTTAGCCGGGGTTGGCGAAAAACTGTTTTTT. The full variable domain, rest sourced from reference TRBV11-3 and TRBJ1-4, is EAGVVQSPRYKIIEKKQPVAFWCNPISGHNTLYWYLQNLGQGPELLIRYENEEAVDDSQLPKDRFSAERLKGVDSTLKIQPAELGDSAVYLCASSLAGVGEKLFFGSGTQLSVL.

J is TRBJ1-2 and V is TRBV6-5, with a weak D call TRBD1 (5 bases). CDR1 and CDR2 (germline): MNHEY, SVGAGI. V shed 4 bases and J shed 8 bases, with 17 bases lying between them. The CDR3 sequence is 14 residues long. The CDR3: CASSSRGELRGYTF. The CDR3 DNA reads as TGTGCCAGCAGTTCCCGGGGGGAACTGAGGGGCTACACCTTC.